The 12 T cell receptor beta chains reported below all come from one sample, sequenced in a study of blood T cell repertoires in COVID-19. TCRdb's copy holds only in-frame clones and misses some; the assay was immunoSEQ multiplex PCR. The sample lists more than 95,000 clones, over 75% occurring once. Sequenced: peripheral blood. The receptor set was obtained from a human donor with active COVID-19. The donor label of this sample is uncertain.

The V call is TRBV7-2, the J call TRBJ2-5, with 7 bases lining up with TRBD2. The CDR3 has 15 amino acids. The junction had 7 bases not matched to a gene; V was cut back by 2 bases and J by 4 bases. Germline V lookup: CDR1 SGHTA, CDR2 FQGNSA. CDR3: CASSLNGLVRETQYF. The CDR3 DNA sequence: TGTGCCAGCAGCTTAAACGGACTAGTGAGAGAGACCCAGTACTTC.

This clone was picked up a small number of times. V gene TRBV2 combines with J gene TRBJ1-6; D is unclear. Germline assignment: CDR1 SNHLY and CDR2 FYNNEI. Trimming cost V 3 bases and J 7 bases, with 10 bases left between them. This CDR3 region has 14 residues. The CDR3 sequence is CASSESGWNSPLHF. For the CDR3, the DNA is TGTGCCAGCAGTGAGTCAGGTTGGAATTCACCCCTCCACTTT.

The chain employs TRBV6-5 and TRBJ2-5; 8 positions agree with TRBD2. V shed 7 bases and J 4 bases; nucleotides not matched to a gene: 11. Germline V gene sequence: CDR1 MNHEY, CDR2 SVGAGI. The CDR3 sequence is 15 residues long. The CDR3 sequence: CASNGGASPTETQYF. The CDR3 nucleotides are TGTGCCAGCAACGGGGGGGCGTCCCCCACAGAGACCCAGTACTTC.

The V gene is TRBV19, the J gene TRBJ2-7; D may be TRBD1 (7 bases). Deletions cut 4 bases from V and 3 bases from J, with 16 bases between. CDR3 length: 15 amino acids. The germline CDR1 and CDR2 sequences are LNHDA and SQIVND (reference sequence). CDR3 DNA: TGTGCCAGTAGTACCAGGGGGGACTCCTACTACGAGCAGTACTTC. It is translated as CASSTRGDSYYEQYF.

The CDR3 nucleotides are TGTGCCAGCAGCTTACGGGCCGACAGGGGACCTCCAAACTCCTACGAGCAGTACTTC. This sequence encodes CASSLRADRGPPNSYEQYF. The chain joins TRBV7-2 to TRBJ2-7; TRBD1 matches at 8 bases. The germline V gene has CDR1 SGHTA and CDR2 FQGNSA. V lost 2 bases to trimming and J lost 0 bases; unmatched junction nucleotides: 15. The CDR3 covers 19 residues.

The chain carries TRBV7-3 and TRBJ1-1; perhaps TRBD1 as D (5 bases). In germline, CDR1 is SGHTA, CDR2 FQGTGA. This CDR3 comprises 14 residues. V gave up 2 bases and J gave up 1 base, with 8 bases separating them. The CDR3 loop reads CASSLGQGNTEAFF. In nucleotides, the CDR3 is TGTGCCAGCAGCTTAGGGCAGGGGAACACTGAAGCTTTCTTT.

This clone was observed once. V and J are TRBV27 and TRBJ1-5, with D maybe TRBD1 (6 bases). The V and J ends lost 5 bases and 2 bases respectively, with 10 bases between them. The CDR3 consists of 14 residues. The germline V gene encodes CDR1 MNHEY and CDR2 SMNVEV (reference sequence). CDR3 sequence: CASSLQGRNQPQHF. DNA for the CDR3: TGTGCCAGCAGTCTACAGGGACGCAATCAGCCCCAGCATTTT.

The CDR3 bases are TGTGCCAGCAGCTTAGGGGCATGGGACACGCCTGGAAACACCATATATTTT. It codes for CASSLGAWDTPGNTIYF. The gene calls are TRBV7-9 and TRBJ1-3; possible D gene TRBD1, 6 bases. The CDR3 has 17 residues. Trimming removed 1 base at V and 2 bases at J, with 15 bases between. From germline, CDR1 is SEHNR and CDR2 FQNEAQ (reference sequence). Filled out from reference TRBV7-9 and TRBJ1-3, the complete variable domain reads DTGVSQNPRHKITKRGQNVTFRCDPISEHNRLYWYRQTLGQGPEFLTYFQNEAQLEKSRLLSDRFSAERPKGSFSTLEIQRTEQGDSAMYLCASSLGAWDTPGNTIYFGEGSWLTVV.

The CDR3 DNA reads as TGTGCCAGCAACTTCCCCGGACAGGGCCTTCCTTATAATTCACCCCTCCACTTT. Translation: CASNFPGQGLPYNSPLHF. The V and J genes are TRBV2 and TRBJ1-6; 8 positions agree with TRBD1. Germline CDR1 reads SNHLY; CDR2 reads FYNNEI. Trimming removed 7 bases from V and 4 bases from J; junction bases left unmatched: 15. This CDR3 has 18 residues.

A single count supports this clone. The V call is TRBV6-5, the J call TRBJ1-1; the D is unclear. The CDR3 totals 13 residues. The V gene lost 0 bases and the J gene lost 8 bases, with 10 bases spanning the gap. Germline-derived CDR1 and CDR2 are MNHEY and SVGAGI. The CDR3 DNA reads TGTGCCAGCAGTTACTCTATTCGAGGGGAAGCTTTCTTT. Amino acid sequence: CASSYSIRGEAFF.

This chain links TRBV20-1 with TRBJ1-6, with D possibly matching TRBD1 (6 bases). V dropped 3 bases and J dropped 8 bases, with 11 bases sitting between them. Germline V gene sequence: CDR1 DFQATT, CDR2 SNEGSKA (reference sequence). The CDR3 sequence is 13 residues long. DNA of the CDR3: TGCAGTGCTAGTAACAGGGTTCATTCACCCCTCCACTTT. Amino acids: CSASNRVHSPLHF.

The V gene is TRBV7-9, the J gene TRBJ2-6; possibly TRBD1 for D (5 bases). The V and J ends lost 5 bases and 1 base respectively, with 9 bases between them. The CDR3 loop spans 15 amino acids. In germline, CDR1 is SEHNR, CDR2 FQNEAQ (reference sequence). The chain's CDR3 is CASSRKGSGANVLTF. CDR3 DNA: TGTGCCAGCAGCCGGAAGGGGTCTGGGGCCAACGTCCTGACTTTC.